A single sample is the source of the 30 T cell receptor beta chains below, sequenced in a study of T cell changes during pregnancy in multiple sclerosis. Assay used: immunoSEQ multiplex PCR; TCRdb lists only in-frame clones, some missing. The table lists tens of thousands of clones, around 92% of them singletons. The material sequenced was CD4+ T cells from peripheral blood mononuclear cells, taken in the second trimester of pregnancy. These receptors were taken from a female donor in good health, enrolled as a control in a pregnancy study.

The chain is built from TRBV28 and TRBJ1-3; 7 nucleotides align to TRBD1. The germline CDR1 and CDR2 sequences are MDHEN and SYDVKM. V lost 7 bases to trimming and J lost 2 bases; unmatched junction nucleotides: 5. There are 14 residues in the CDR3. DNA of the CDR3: TGTGCCAGCATTCCAGGGGGTCCTGGAAACACCATATATTTT. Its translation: CASIPGGPGNTIYF.

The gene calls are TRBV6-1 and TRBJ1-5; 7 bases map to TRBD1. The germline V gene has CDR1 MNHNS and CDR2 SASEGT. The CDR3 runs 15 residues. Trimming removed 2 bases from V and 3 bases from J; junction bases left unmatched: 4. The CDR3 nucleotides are TGTGCCAGCAGTGAACTAGGGGGCACCAATCAGCCCCAGCATTTT. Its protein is CASSELGGTNQPQHF.

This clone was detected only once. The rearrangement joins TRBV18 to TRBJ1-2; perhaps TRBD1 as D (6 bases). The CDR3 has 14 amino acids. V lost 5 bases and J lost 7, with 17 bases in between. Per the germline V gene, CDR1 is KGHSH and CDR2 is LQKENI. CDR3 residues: CASSSIQGSSGYTF. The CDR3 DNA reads TGTGCCAGCTCATCCATACAGGGTAGCTCTGGCTACACCTTC.

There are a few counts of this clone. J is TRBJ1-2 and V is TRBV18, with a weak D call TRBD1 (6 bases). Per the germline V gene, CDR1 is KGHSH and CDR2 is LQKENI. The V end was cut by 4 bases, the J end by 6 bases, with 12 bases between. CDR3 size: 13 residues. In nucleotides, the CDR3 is TGTGCCAGCTCACTCCAAGGGGGAAATGGCTACACCTTC. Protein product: CASSLQGGNGYTF.

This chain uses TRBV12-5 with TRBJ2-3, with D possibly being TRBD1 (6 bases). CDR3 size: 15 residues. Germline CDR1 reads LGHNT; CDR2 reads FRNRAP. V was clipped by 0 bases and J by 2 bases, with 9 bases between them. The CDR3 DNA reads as TGTGCTAGTGGTTTGGTAACAGGGTTCACAGATACGCAGTATTTT. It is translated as CASGLVTGFTDTQYF.

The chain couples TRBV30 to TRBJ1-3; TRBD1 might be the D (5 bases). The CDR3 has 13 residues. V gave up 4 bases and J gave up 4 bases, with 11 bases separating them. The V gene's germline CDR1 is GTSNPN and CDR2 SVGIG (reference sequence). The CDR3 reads CAWTLTVGNTIYF. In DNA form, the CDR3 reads TGTGCCTGGACACTGACAGTCGGAAACACCATATATTTT.

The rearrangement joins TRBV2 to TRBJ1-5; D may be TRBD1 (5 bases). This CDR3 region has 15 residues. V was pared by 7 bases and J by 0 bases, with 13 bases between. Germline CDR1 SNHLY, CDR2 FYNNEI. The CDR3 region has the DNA TGTGCCAGCAAGGGGCCAGTCAATAGCAATCAGCCCCAGCATTTT. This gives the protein CASKGPVNSNQPQHF.

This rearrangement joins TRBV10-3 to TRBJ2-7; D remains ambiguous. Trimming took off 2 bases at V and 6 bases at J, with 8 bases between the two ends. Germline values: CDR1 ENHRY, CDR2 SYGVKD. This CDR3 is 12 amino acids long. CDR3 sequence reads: CAISETTGEQYF. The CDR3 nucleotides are TGTGCCATCAGTGAGACAACGGGCGAGCAGTACTTC.

CDR3 residues: CASTEGAGGPADTQYF. DNA of the CDR3: TGCGCCAGCACTGAGGGTGCGGGAGGGCCAGCAGATACGCAGTATTTT. This sequence joins TRBV5-1 and TRBJ2-3; 9 nucleotides agree with TRBD2. With V trimmed by 6 bases and J by 4 bases, 12 bases remained unmatched. CDR1 and CDR2 from the germline V gene are SGHRS and YFSETQ. The CDR3 spans 16 residues.

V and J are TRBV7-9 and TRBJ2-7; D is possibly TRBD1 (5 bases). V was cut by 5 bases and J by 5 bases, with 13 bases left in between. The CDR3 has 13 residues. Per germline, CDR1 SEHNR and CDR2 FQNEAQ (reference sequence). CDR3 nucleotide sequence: TGTGCCAGCAGCAACCGACAGTACGACGAGCAGTACTTC. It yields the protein CASSNRQYDEQYF.

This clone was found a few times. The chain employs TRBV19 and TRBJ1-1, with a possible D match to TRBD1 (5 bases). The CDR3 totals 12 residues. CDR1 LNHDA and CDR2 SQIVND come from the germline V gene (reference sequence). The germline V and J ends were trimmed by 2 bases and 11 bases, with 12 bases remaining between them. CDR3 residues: CASSISWGEAFF. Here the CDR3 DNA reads TGTGCCAGTAGTATAAGCTGGGGGGAGGCTTTCTTT. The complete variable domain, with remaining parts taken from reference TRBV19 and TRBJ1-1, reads DGGITQSPKYLFRKEGQNVTLSCEQNLNHDAMYWYRQDPGQGLRLIYYSQIVNDFQKGDIAEGYSVSREKKESFPLTVTSAQKNPTAFYLCASSISWGEAFFGQGTRLTVV.

The CDR3 region has the DNA TGTGCCAGCAGCTTAGTAACGGGAGTGTCAGATACGCAGTATTTT. This encodes CASSLVTGVSDTQYF. The chain has TRBV7-2 and TRBJ2-3; D possibly corresponds to TRBD2 (6 bases). The V and J ends lost 1 base and 4 bases respectively, with 12 bases between them. This CDR3 is 15 amino acids long. Per the germline V gene, CDR1 is SGHTA and CDR2 is FQGNSA.

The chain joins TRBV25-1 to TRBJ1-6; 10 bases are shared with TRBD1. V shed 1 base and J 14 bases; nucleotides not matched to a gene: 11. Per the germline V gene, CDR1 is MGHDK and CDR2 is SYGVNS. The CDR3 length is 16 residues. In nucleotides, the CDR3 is TGTGCCAGCAGTGAATTGGGACAGGGGCCTCTTGGGGCCCTCCACTTT. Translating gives CASSELGQGPLGALHF.

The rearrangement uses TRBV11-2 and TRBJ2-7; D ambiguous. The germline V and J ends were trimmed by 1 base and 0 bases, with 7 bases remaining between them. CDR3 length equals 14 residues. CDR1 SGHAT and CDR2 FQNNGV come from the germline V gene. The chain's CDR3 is CASSLGLSSYEQYF. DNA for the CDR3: TGTGCCAGCAGCTTAGGGCTCTCCTCCTACGAGCAGTACTTC.

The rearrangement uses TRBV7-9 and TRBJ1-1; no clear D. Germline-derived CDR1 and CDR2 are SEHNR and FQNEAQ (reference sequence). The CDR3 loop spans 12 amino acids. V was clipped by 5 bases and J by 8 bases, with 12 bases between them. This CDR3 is CASSPSVGEAFF. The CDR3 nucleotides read TGTGCCAGCAGCCCCTCCGTCGGGGAAGCTTTCTTT.

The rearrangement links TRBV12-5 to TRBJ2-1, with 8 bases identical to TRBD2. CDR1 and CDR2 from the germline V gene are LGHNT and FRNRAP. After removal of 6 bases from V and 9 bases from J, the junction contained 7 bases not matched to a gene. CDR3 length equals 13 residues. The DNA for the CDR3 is TGTGCTAGTGGCCGAGCGGGAGAGGTTGAGCAGTTCTTC. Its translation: CASGRAGEVEQFF. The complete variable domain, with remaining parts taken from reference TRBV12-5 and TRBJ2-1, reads DARVTQTPRHKVTEMGQEVTMRCQPILGHNTVFWYRQTMMQGLELLAYFRNRAPLDDSGMPKDRFSAEMPDATLATLKIQPSEPRDSAVYFCASGRAGEVEQFFGPGTRLTVL.

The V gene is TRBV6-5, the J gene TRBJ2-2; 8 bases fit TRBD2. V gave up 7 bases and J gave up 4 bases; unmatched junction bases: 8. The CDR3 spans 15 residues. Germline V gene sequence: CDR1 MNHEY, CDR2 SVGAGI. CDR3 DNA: TGTGCCAGCACCCCTCGAGCGGGAGCCACCGGGGAGCTGTTTTTT. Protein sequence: CASTPRAGATGELFF.

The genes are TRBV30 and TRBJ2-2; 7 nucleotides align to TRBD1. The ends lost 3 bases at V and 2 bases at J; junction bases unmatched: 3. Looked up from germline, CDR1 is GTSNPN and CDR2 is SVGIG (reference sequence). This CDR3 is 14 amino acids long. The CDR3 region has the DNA TGTGCCTGGAGCCGGGACAGTAACACCGGGGAGCTGTTTTTT. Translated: CAWSRDSNTGELFF.

This CDR3 reads CASSYPDSGPTQEPQHF. As DNA, the CDR3 is TGTGCCAGCAGCTACCCGGACAGCGGACCCACCCAGGAGCCCCAGCATTTT. V is TRBV9 and J is TRBJ1-5, with D perhaps matching TRBD1 (6 bases). Germline V gene sequence: CDR1 SGDLS, CDR2 YYNGEE. The ends were cut back, 4 bases at V and 8 bases at J, with 25 bases in the middle. CDR3 length equals 17 residues.

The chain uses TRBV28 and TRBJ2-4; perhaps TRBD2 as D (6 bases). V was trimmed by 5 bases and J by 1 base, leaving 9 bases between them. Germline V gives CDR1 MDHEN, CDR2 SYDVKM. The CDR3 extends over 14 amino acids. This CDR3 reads CASSGGMAKNIQYF. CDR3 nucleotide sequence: TGTGCCAGCAGTGGGGGGATGGCCAAAAACATTCAGTACTTC.

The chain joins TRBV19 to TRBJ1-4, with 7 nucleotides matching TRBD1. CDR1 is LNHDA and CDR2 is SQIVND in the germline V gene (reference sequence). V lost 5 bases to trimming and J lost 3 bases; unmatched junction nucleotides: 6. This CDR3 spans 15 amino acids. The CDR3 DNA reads TGTGCCAGTAGTCCACAGGGGTGGGCTAATGAAAAACTGTTTTTT. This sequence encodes CASSPQGWANEKLFF.

The CDR3 region has the DNA TGCGCCAGCAGCTTAGGAGACAGGGGCTACAATGAGCAGTTCTTC. This sequence encodes CASSLGDRGYNEQFF. This chain uses TRBV5-1 with TRBJ2-1; 8 bases are shared with TRBD1. The CDR3 has 15 residues. CDR1 and CDR2 from the germline V gene are SGHRS and YFSETQ. Trimming at V came to 2 bases and at J to 3 bases, leaving 4 bases not matched to a gene.

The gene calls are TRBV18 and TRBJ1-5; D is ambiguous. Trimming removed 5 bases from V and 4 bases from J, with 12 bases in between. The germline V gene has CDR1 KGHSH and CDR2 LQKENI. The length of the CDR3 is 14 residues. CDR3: CASSSGLGNQPQHF. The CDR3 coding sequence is TGTGCCAGCTCATCCGGACTGGGTAATCAGCCCCAGCATTTT.

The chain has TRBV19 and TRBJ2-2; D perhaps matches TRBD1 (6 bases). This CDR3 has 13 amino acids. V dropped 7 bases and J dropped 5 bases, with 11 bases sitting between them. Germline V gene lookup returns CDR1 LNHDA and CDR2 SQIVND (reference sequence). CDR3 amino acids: CASTVTGTGELFF. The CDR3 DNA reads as TGTGCCAGTACCGTAACAGGGACCGGGGAGCTGTTTTTT.

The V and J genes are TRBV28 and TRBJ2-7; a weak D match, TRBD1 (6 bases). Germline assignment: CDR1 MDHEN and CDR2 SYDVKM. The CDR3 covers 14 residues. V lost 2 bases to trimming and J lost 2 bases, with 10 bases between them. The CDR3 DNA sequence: TGTGCCAGCAGTTTAAGGGGGACCACCTACGAGCAGTACTTC. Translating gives CASSLRGTTYEQYF.

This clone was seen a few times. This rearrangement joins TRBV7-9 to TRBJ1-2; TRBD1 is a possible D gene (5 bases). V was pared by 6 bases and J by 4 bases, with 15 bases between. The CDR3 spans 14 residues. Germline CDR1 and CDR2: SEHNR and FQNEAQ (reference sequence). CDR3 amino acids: CASSTTVALYGYTF. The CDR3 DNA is TGTGCCAGCAGTACGACAGTTGCCCTCTATGGCTACACCTTC.

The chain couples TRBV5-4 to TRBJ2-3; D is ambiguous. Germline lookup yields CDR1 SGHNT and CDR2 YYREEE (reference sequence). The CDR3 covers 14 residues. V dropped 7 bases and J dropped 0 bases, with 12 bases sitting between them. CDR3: CASHTEPSTDTQYF. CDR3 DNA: TGTGCCAGCCACACAGAACCTAGCACAGATACGCAGTATTTT.

This CDR3 is CASSLMTEGEKLFF. The CDR3 bases are TGTGCCAGCAGTTTGATGACAGAAGGAGAAAAACTGTTTTTT. The V gene is TRBV6-1, the J gene TRBJ1-4, with D maybe TRBD1 (5 bases). Trimming took off 5 bases at V and 8 bases at J, with 15 bases between the two ends. The length of the CDR3 is 14 residues. The germline V gene encodes CDR1 MNHNS and CDR2 SASEGT.

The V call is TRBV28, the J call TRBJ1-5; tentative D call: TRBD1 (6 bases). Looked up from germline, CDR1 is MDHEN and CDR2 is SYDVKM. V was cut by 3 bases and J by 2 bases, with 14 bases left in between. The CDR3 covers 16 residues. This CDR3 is CASSFGGGAGNQPQHF. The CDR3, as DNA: TGTGCCAGCAGTTTTGGAGGGGGGGCAGGCAATCAGCCCCAGCATTTT.

CDR3 region: CATSRDLRTNYGYTF. CDR3 nucleotides: TGTGCCACCAGCAGAGATCTTAGGACAAACTATGGCTACACCTTC. The chain employs TRBV15 and TRBJ1-2; the D gene is possibly TRBD1 (5 bases). V lost 0 bases and J lost 2, with 10 bases in between. The CDR3 runs to 15 residues. Per the germline V gene, CDR1 is LNHNV and CDR2 is YYDKDF (reference sequence).